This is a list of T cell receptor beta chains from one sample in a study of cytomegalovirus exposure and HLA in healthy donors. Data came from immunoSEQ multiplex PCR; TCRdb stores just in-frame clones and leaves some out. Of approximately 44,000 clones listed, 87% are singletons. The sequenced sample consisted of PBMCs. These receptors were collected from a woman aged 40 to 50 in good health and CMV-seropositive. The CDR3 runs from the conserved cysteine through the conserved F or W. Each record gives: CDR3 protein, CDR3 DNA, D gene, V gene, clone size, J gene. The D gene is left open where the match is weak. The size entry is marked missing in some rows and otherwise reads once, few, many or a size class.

cdr3_aa: CSSSLYSGNTIYF; cdr3_nt: TGTTCCAGCAGCTTATACTCTGGAAACACCATATATTTT; d_call: NA; v_call: TRBV7-3; clone_size: NA; j_call: TRBJ1-3
cdr3_aa: CASSQESLAGDKTHEQFF; cdr3_nt: TGTGCCAGCAGCCAAGAGTCTCTAGCGGGAGACAAGACCCATGAGCAGTTCTTC; d_call: TRBD2; v_call: TRBV14; clone_size: NA; j_call: TRBJ2-1
cdr3_aa: CASTSVPYEQYF; cdr3_nt: TGTGCCAGCACCTCAGTCCCCTACGAGCAGTACTTC; d_call: NA; v_call: TRBV7-2; clone_size: once; j_call: TRBJ2-7
cdr3_aa: CASGWSTWELFF; cdr3_nt: TGTGCCAGCGGCTGGAGTACCTGGGAGCTGTTTTTT; d_call: NA; v_call: TRBV6-5; clone_size: NA; j_call: TRBJ2-2
cdr3_aa: CASSFSWENADTQYF; cdr3_nt: TGTGCCAGCAGTTTCTCTTGGGAGAACGCAGATACGCAGTATTTT; d_call: NA; v_call: TRBV27; clone_size: NA; j_call: TRBJ2-3
cdr3_aa: CASTGASFSYNEQFF; cdr3_nt: TGTGCCAGCACTGGTGCCAGTTTCTCCTACAATGAGCAGTTCTTC; d_call: NA; v_call: TRBV7-6; clone_size: NA; j_call: TRBJ2-1
cdr3_aa: CASSLAGKNEKLFF; cdr3_nt: TGTGCCAGCAGTTTGGCAGGGAAAAATGAAAAACTGTTTTTT; d_call: NA; v_call: TRBV28; clone_size: few; j_call: TRBJ1-4
cdr3_aa: CASSIPSGGFSYNEQFF; cdr3_nt: TGTGCCAGTAGTATACCCAGTGGCGGTTTCTCCTACAATGAGCAGTTCTTC; d_call: NA; v_call: TRBV19; clone_size: NA; j_call: TRBJ2-1
cdr3_aa: CASSLGLGQNTQYF; cdr3_nt: TGTGCCAGCAGCCTCGGACTGGGACAGAATACGCAGTATTTT; d_call: TRBD1; v_call: TRBV14; clone_size: NA; j_call: TRBJ2-3
cdr3_aa: CASSLAGGTDTQYF; cdr3_nt: TGTGCCAGCAGTTTGGCGGGAGGAACAGATACGCAGTATTTT; d_call: TRBD2; v_call: TRBV25-1; clone_size: NA; j_call: TRBJ2-3
cdr3_aa: CATLRDRGHEQYF; cdr3_nt: TGTGCCACCTTAAGGGACAGGGGGCACGAGCAGTACTTC; d_call: TRBD1; v_call: TRBV6-1; clone_size: NA; j_call: TRBJ2-7